Listed below are T cell receptor beta chains from one sample, sequenced in a study of T cells in Graves' hyperthyroidism and ophthalmopathy. MiXCR, run by TCRdb on the multiplex PCR reads, gives a single entry per CDR3 protein. Of some 740,000 distinct CDR3 sequences listed, around 15% are singletons. Sequenced sample: blood. The receptors were sampled from a woman younger than 30 with Graves' hyperthyroidism. CDR3s include the opening cysteine and the closing phenylalanine or tryptophan. A D gene is named only where the DNA matches it firmly. Clone sizes are given selectively: once, few, many, or a class where the clone is expanded.

TRBV7-9	.	TRBJ2-3	.	CASSSPRTEVSDTQYF	TGTGCCAGCAGCTCCCCCCGGACAGAGGTCTCAGATACGCAGTATTTT
TRBV28	few	TRBJ2-7	.	CASSPHNSLLDEQYF	TGTGCCAGCAGTCCACACAACTCTCTTCTGGACGAGCAGTACTTC
TRBV2	many	TRBJ1-1	.	CASRGRGVENTEAFF	TGTGCCAGCAGAGGAAGGGGGGTGGAGAACACTGAAGCTTTCTTT
TRBV18	many	TRBJ1-2	.	CASSPPSKVYGYTF	TGTGCCAGCTCACCACCGTCGAAGGTCTATGGCTACACCTTC
TRBV2	many	TRBJ2-5	TRBD1	CASRMGQGLQETQYF	TGTGCCAGCAGAATGGGACAGGGGCTTCAAGAGACCCAGTACTTC
TRBV7-3	few	TRBJ1-1	TRBD1	CASSHTRQGWNTEAFF	TGTGCCAGCAGCCATACAAGACAGGGATGGAACACTGAAGCTTTCTTT
TRBV5-1	few	TRBJ2-7	TRBD1	CASSLKGQGAPYEQYF	TGCGCCAGCAGCTTGAAGGGGCAGGGGGCTCCCTACGAGCAGTACTTC
TRBV7-9	few	TRBJ1-2	TRBD1	CASSLSGTVDGYTF	TGTGCCAGCAGCTTGTCCGGGACAGTCGACGGCTACACCTTC
TRBV15	.	TRBJ2-1	TRBD1	CATSRGVQGDYNEQFF	TGTGCCACCAGCAGAGGGGTACAGGGGGACTACAATGAGCAGTTCTTC
TRBV12-3/TRBV12-4	.	TRBJ2-6	.	CASTSRGGRGVRRGANVLTF	TGTGCCAGCACCTCACGAGGTGGCAGGGGGGTAAGGCGTGGGGCCAACGTCCTGACTTTC
TRBV7-9	many	TRBJ2-3	.	CASRTFPRGQRPSTDTQYF	TGTGCCAGCAGAACCTTTCCCCGTGGACAGCGACCTAGCACAGATACGCAGTATTTT
TRBV18	many	TRBJ2-7	.	CASSPSDTKSYEQYF	TGTGCCAGCTCACCATCGGACACGAAGTCCTACGAGCAGTACTTC
TRBV30	many	TRBJ2-7	.	CAWSREGYEQYF	TGTGCCTGGAGTCGCGAGGGTTACGAGCAGTACTTC
TRBV19	many	TRBJ1-1	.	CASRTGLYITEAFF	TGTGCCAGTAGGACGGGACTTTACATCACTGAAGCTTTCTTT
TRBV4-1	.	TRBJ1-5	.	CASSQDNQVPDQPQHF	TGCGCCAGCAGCCAAGATAACCAAGTTCCCGATCAGCCCCAGCATTTT
TRBV7-9	.	TRBJ2-3	.	CASSPQGGVQGSADTQYF	TGTGCCAGCAGCCCCCAAGGAGGGGTACAGGGGAGCGCAGATACGCAGTATTTT
TRBV19	many	TRBJ1-1	.	CASSILGGANTEAFF	TGTGCCAGTAGTATTTTGGGAGGTGCGAACACTGAAGCTTTCTTT
TRBV11-2	.	TRBJ2-7	TRBD1	CASSSQTGGASYEQYF	TGTGCCAGCAGCTCACAAACAGGGGGCGCCTCCTACGAGCAGTACTTC
TRBV12-3/TRBV12-4	.	TRBJ1-5	.	CASSLSGRRYSNQPQHF	TGTGCCAGCAGCCTTAGCGGACGGCGGTATAGCAATCAGCCCCAGCATTTT